The TCR beta chain described here comes from a study of T cells in Graves' hyperthyroidism and ophthalmopathy. Whole-study results and caveats: Blood also held most thyroid clonotypes expanded beyond 0.001. Ophthalmopathy, which appeared later, was predicted by the model a median around 6.5 months before onset.

In making diagnoses, clinical symptoms, serum thyroxine and TRAb, thyroid ultrasound and orbital computed tomography were all used. TCR beta CDR3 sequences were amplified from RNA transcripts. HTBI primers were used for first-round RT-PCR of the TCR CDR3. TCRdb re-called the multiplex PCR reads with MiXCR, one entry per CDR3 protein. The data hold approximately 420,000 distinct CDR3 sequences, with roughly 13% observed a single time. In its sample, this clonotype was seen a few times. Its antigen is not known. CDR1 MNHNS and CDR2 SASEGT come from the germline V gene. V gave up 10 bases and J gave up 5 bases; unmatched junction bases: 8. The CDR3 is 15 residues long.

This receptor was taken from a woman younger than 35 with Graves' hyperthyroidism. The V and J genes are TRBV6-1 and TRBJ1-6; 10 nucleotides line up with TRBD1. Sequencing used blood. This CDR3 is CATGGQGNHNSPLHF. The CDR3 DNA is TGTGCCACCGGGGGACAGGGGAATCATAATTCACCCCTCCACTTT.